This is a list of T cell receptor beta chains from one sample in a study of blood T cell repertoires in COVID-19. Repertoires were generated with immunoSEQ multiplex PCR, while TCRdb's copy carries only in-frame clones and drops some. In the table there are 120,000 to 150,000 clones, approximately 85% of which are singletons. The material sequenced was peripheral blood. These receptors were collected from a woman aged 80 or over with acute or convalescent COVID-19. The CDR3 runs from the conserved cysteine through the conserved F or W. The D gene is left open where the match is weak. Expanded clones are given a class, and other clones once, few, many or no size at all.

J,D,size,V,DNA,CDR3
TRBJ2-3,NA,NA,TRBV7-3,TGTGCCAGCAGTGTACAGGGTTTACCTGCAGATACGCAGTATTTT,CASSVQGLPADTQYF
TRBJ2-2,TRBD1,NA,TRBV18,TGTGCCAGCTCACCTGTGACAGGGGGCGGCGGGGAGCTGTTTTTT,CASSPVTGGGGELFF
TRBJ1-2,NA,NA,TRBV18,TGTGCCAGCTCACCTTATAATCCGAGGTTTAACGCCTATGGCTACACCTTC,CASSPYNPRFNAYGYTF
TRBJ1-1,TRBD1,NA,TRBV9,TGTGCCAGCAGCAACCGACAGGGGGCTGAAACTGAAGCTTTCTTT,CASSNRQGAETEAFF
TRBJ1-2,TRBD1,NA,TRBV20-1,TGCAGTGCTAGTCGACCCCGGACAGGGGTCGGCTATGGCTACACCTTC,CSASRPRTGVGYGYTF
TRBJ2-5,NA,NA,TRBV27,TGTGCCAAGCAAGGCTCCAGTTGGGGAGGCTGCCGAGAGACCCAGTACTTC,CAKQGSSWGGCRETQYF
TRBJ2-3,NA,NA,TRBV27,TGTGCCAGCAGTTTACGCATCGCCTATCTCACAGATACGCAGTATTTT,CASSLRIAYLTDTQYF
TRBJ2-1,TRBD2,NA,TRBV7-9,TGTGCCAGCAGCTTAGCGTCCAGCGGGGCCTACAATGAGCAGTTCTTC,CASSLASSGAYNEQFF
TRBJ2-2,NA,many,TRBV18,TGTGCCAGCTCACCCGCGAGGGCCCTCGAGGTCGGGGAGCTGTTTTTT,CASSPARALEVGELFF
TRBJ2-3,TRBD2,NA,TRBV5-4,TGTGCCAGCAGCCCGGGGGGGTTCGGAGGGATCACAGATACGCAGTATTTT,CASSPGGFGGITDTQYF
TRBJ2-1,NA,NA,TRBV4-1,TGCGCCAGCAGTCGACAGGGAGGAAAGGGTGAGCAGTTCTTC,CASSRQGGKGEQFF
TRBJ2-5,NA,NA,TRBV7-9,TGTGCCAGCAGCTTAGCGGACAGCTCAGAGACCCAGTACTTC,CASSLADSSETQYF
TRBJ2-3,TRBD2,NA,TRBV11-3,TGTGCCAGCAGCCGGACTAGCGGGCCCTGGATGGATACGCAGTATTTT,CASSRTSGPWMDTQYF
TRBJ2-7,NA,NA,TRBV2,TGTGCCAGCAGTGTGGATGCCTTGACAGGACTTTCCTACGAGCAGTACTTC,CASSVDALTGLSYEQYF
TRBJ1-3,NA,NA,TRBV6-5,TGTGCCAGCAGCCGACTTACAGGGCTCGGAAACACCATATATTTT,CASSRLTGLGNTIYF
TRBJ2-5,TRBD2,NA,TRBV6-1,TGTGCCAGCAGTGAGCGGGGGGGGCAAGAGACCCAGTACTTC,CASSERGGQETQYF
TRBJ1-2,TRBD1,NA,TRBV2,TGTGCCAGCAGTGAGGACAGGGATAACTATGGCTACACCTTC,CASSEDRDNYGYTF
TRBJ2-7,TRBD1,NA,TRBV4-1,TGCGCCAGCAGCCAAGAGAGGGGGCGAAACGAGCAGTACTTC,CASSQERGRNEQYF
TRBJ2-3,NA,NA,TRBV19,TGTGCCAGTAAGAATTCAGGGGTTTTGGTAGATACGCAGTATTTT,CASKNSGVLVDTQYF
TRBJ2-5,TRBD2,NA,TRBV5-1,TGCGCCAGCAGCCCGGAGGGACTAGCGGGAGAGACCCAGTACTTC,CASSPEGLAGETQYF
TRBJ2-7,TRBD2,NA,TRBV10-2,TGCGCCAGCACCTCCGGACTAGCGGGGGGGATCCCCTACGAGCAGTACTTC,CASTSGLAGGIPYEQYF
TRBJ2-1,NA,NA,TRBV3-1/TRBV3-2,TGTGCCAGCAGCCATACGGCAGCGACCAATGAGCAGTTCTTC,CASSHTAATNEQFF
TRBJ2-3,TRBD2,NA,TRBV3-1/TRBV3-2,TGTGCCAGCAGCCAAGGACTAGCGGGAGTTCCTAGCACAGATACGCAGTATTTT,CASSQGLAGVPSTDTQYF
TRBJ2-7,TRBD2,NA,TRBV4-1,TGCGCCAGCAGCCAAGTCCGGGCTAGCGGGCCCCCCGGGGAGCAGTACTTC,CASSQVRASGPPGEQYF
TRBJ2-3,TRBD2,NA,TRBV28,TGTGCCAGCAGTGTGGCGGGAGCCACAGATACGCAGTATTTT,CASSVAGATDTQYF
TRBJ1-2,TRBD1,NA,TRBV19,TGTGCCAGCAGGGGGAACTGGGACACCATGAACTATGGCTACACCTTC,CASRGNWDTMNYGYTF
TRBJ1-1,NA,NA,TRBV27,TGTGCCAGCAGTTTCGGGAGGTACACTGAAGCTTTCTTT,CASSFGRYTEAFF
TRBJ2-7,NA,NA,TRBV7-2,TGTGCCAGCAGCTTAGCTAGAAACTCCTACGAGCAGTACTTC,CASSLARNSYEQYF
TRBJ2-1,NA,few,TRBV27,TGTGCCAGCAGTTTATCCGACATATACAATGAGCAGTTCTTC,CASSLSDIYNEQFF
TRBJ2-7,NA,NA,TRBV14,TGTGCCAGCAGCCAAGTAGCAGGGTTGCCCTACGAGCAGTACTTC,CASSQVAGLPYEQYF
TRBJ1-1,TRBD1,NA,TRBV7-8,TGTGCCAGCAGCTTGGGACAGGGCACTGAAGCTTTCTTT,CASSLGQGTEAFF
TRBJ2-3,TRBD2,NA,TRBV5-4,TGTGCCAGCAGCTTTCCTAGCGGGGGGGCCGATACGCAGTATTTT,CASSFPSGGADTQYF
TRBJ1-5,NA,NA,TRBV12-3/TRBV12-4,TGTGCCAGCAGTTTAAACCAGAATCAGCCCCAGCATTTT,CASSLNQNQPQHF
TRBJ1-5,NA,NA,TRBV18,TGTGCCAGCTCATCCACCACGGGGGGCTTGGCGCCCCAGCATTTT,CASSSTTGGLAPQHF
TRBJ1-6,NA,NA,TRBV5-1,TGCGCCAGCAGCCCTGGCGGAGGACTTAGCTCCTATAATTCACCCCTCCACTTT,CASSPGGGLSSYNSPLHF
TRBJ1-5,NA,NA,TRBV2,TGTGCCAGCAGTATATCCAGGGATAGCAATCAGCCCCAGCATTTT,CASSISRDSNQPQHF
TRBJ2-1,NA,NA,TRBV5-1,TGCGCCAGCAGCCGGGATGGGGAGGTCCTTGAGCAGTTCTTC,CASSRDGEVLEQFF
TRBJ1-1,NA,few,TRBV14,TGTGCCAGCAGCCAAGATCGTTACAGGGTTTTCTTT,CASSQDRYRVFF
TRBJ2-1,TRBD1,NA,TRBV7-8,TGTGCCAGCAGCTTAGACGCCACAGGGGGCTACAATGAGCAGTTCTTC,CASSLDATGGYNEQFF
TRBJ2-7,NA,NA,TRBV5-1,TGCGCCAGCAGCTTGGGACACGTAGCCTACGAGCAGTACTTC,CASSLGHVAYEQYF
TRBJ2-6,NA,NA,TRBV10-3,TGTGCCATCAGGAGTTTAGGGGCTGGGGCCAACGTCCTGACTTTC,CAIRSLGAGANVLTF
TRBJ2-1,NA,NA,TRBV19,TGTGCCAGTAGCCTCCCCGGGGGTGAGCAGTTCTTC,CASSLPGGEQFF
TRBJ1-3,NA,NA,TRBV2,TGTGCCAGCAGCGTATCAACAGGGCCCGGAAACACCATATATTTT,CASSVSTGPGNTIYF
TRBJ2-2,TRBD1,NA,TRBV19,TGTGCCAGTAGTAGGACAGGGGAATCGGTCGGGGAGCTGTTTTTT,CASSRTGESVGELFF
TRBJ1-4,NA,once,TRBV5-1,TGCGCCAGCAGCCGGGGGACCACTAATGAAAAACTGTTTTTT,CASSRGTTNEKLFF
TRBJ2-5,NA,NA,TRBV2,TGTGCCAGCAACCCGACTAGAAAAGAGACCCAGTACTTC,CASNPTRKETQYF
TRBJ1-5,NA,NA,TRBV20-1,TGCAGTGCAAAAGGAGGTCAGCCCCAGCATTTT,CSAKGGQPQHF
TRBJ1-1,NA,NA,TRBV23-1,TGCGCCAGCAGTCAACTTCCGGGACAAATGAACACTGAAGCTTTCTTT,CASSQLPGQMNTEAFF
TRBJ1-1,TRBD1,NA,TRBV9,TGTGCCAGTTTGGCCGGGACAGGGGGCACTGAAGCTTTCTTT,CASLAGTGGTEAFF
TRBJ2-5,NA,NA,TRBV30,TGTGCCTGGGGCAGGGGAAGTTTGGGGGAGACCCAGTACTTC,CAWGRGSLGETQYF
TRBJ1-2,TRBD1,NA,TRBV3-1/TRBV3-2,TGTGCCAGCAGCCACCTCACAGGGGCTCCTAACTATGGCTACACCTTC,CASSHLTGAPNYGYTF
TRBJ1-5,NA,NA,TRBV7-8,TGTGCCAGCAGCTTAGTTACGGGTCAGCCCCAGCATTTT,CASSLVTGQPQHF
TRBJ2-1,TRBD2,NA,TRBV5-4,TGTGCCAGCAGCTTACGCGGGGGGGCTAACAATGAGCAGTTCTTC,CASSLRGGANNEQFF
TRBJ1-3,NA,NA,TRBV18,TGTGCCAGCTCATCTCAGTCTGGAAACACCATATATTTT,CASSSQSGNTIYF
TRBJ2-4,NA,NA,TRBV7-2,TGTGCCAGCAGCTTAGTGGTAATATCCGGGAACATTCAGTACTTC,CASSLVVISGNIQYF
TRBJ2-7,NA,NA,TRBV13,TGTGCCAGCAGCTTAGGACAGGGCGGTGGGTACTTC,CASSLGQGGGYF
TRBJ2-3,TRBD1,few,TRBV10-1,TGCGCCAGCAGCAACGACAGGGGAACAGATACGCAGTATTTT,CASSNDRGTDTQYF
TRBJ1-1,NA,NA,TRBV9,TGTGCCAGCAGCGCAGGTGCGAACACTGAAGCTTTCTTT,CASSAGANTEAFF